These T cell receptor beta chains were read from a single sample in a study of Ad26.COV2.S vaccination and SARS-CoV-2 variants. TCRdb's copy holds only in-frame clones and misses some; the assay was immunoSEQ multiplex PCR. The repertoire includes 410,000 or so clones, approximately 92% of them detected once, and more than 10% sits in the top ten. The sequencing here drew on peripheral blood, taken in a trial of Ad26.COV2.S vaccine versus placebo. All receptors derive from a person between 18 and 65 years old who received the Ad26.COV2.S COVID-19 vaccine or a placebo. CDR3s include the opening cysteine and the closing phenylalanine or tryptophan. The D gene is left open where the match is weak. Size tells how often a clone was seen (once, few, many) or the class of an expanded clone, and some rows leave it out.

cdr3_aa cdr3_nt j_call v_call clone_size cdr3_length d_call
CASSPRGDTEAFF TGCGCCAGCTCGCCCAGAGGGGACACTGAAGCTTTCTTT TRBJ1-1 TRBV5-1 once 13 NA
CASSFRGQVYGYTF TGCGCCAGCAGCTTCCGGGGGCAAGTCTATGGCTACACCTTC TRBJ1-2 TRBV4-3 NA 14 NA
CASSWVGTTEAFF TGTGCCAGCAGTTGGGTGGGAACCACTGAAGCTTTCTTT TRBJ1-1 TRBV7-2 NA 13 NA
CASSLGGPAVYEQYF TGTGCCAGCAGCTTAGGGGGACCAGCCGTTTACGAGCAGTACTTC TRBJ2-7 TRBV7-2 NA 15 NA
CASSQANLGGGGEQFF TGCGCCAGCAGCCAAGCAAATCTAGGTGGTGGGGGTGAGCAGTTCTTC TRBJ2-1 TRBV4-1 NA 16 NA
CASSPEKRNQPQHF TGTGCCAGCTCACCCGAAAAGCGGAATCAGCCCCAGCATTTT TRBJ1-5 TRBV18 NA 14 NA
CASSLNLQVNYEQYF TGTGCCAGCAGTTTAAACCTACAGGTTAACTACGAGCAGTACTTC TRBJ2-7 TRBV28 NA 15 NA
CASSQDNYRGTDTQYF TGCGCCAGCAGCCAAGATAACTACCGGGGCACAGATACGCAGTATTTT TRBJ2-3 TRBV4-3 NA 16 NA
CASSPSRITREQYF TGTGCCAGCTCACCAAGTAGGATTACACGCGAGCAGTACTTC TRBJ2-7 TRBV18 NA 14 NA
CASSSQGASGANVLTF TGTGCCAGTAGTAGTCAGGGGGCGTCTGGGGCCAACGTCCTGACTTTC TRBJ2-6 TRBV19 NA 16 TRBD1
CASSNVPGVPDTQYF TGTGCCAGCAGTAATGTTCCGGGGGTCCCAGATACGCAGTATTTT TRBJ2-3 TRBV6-5 few 15 NA
CAISGGTGVIYEQYF TGTGCCATCAGTGGGGGGACAGGGGTGATCTACGAGCAGTACTTC TRBJ2-7 TRBV10-3 NA 15 TRBD1
CASSEGRGQIYEQYF TGTGCCAGCAGCGAAGGGAGGGGGCAGATCTACGAGCAGTACTTC TRBJ2-7 TRBV7-2 NA 15 NA
CASRTSGSGDTQYF TGTGCCAGTAGAACTAGCGGGAGTGGAGATACGCAGTATTTT TRBJ2-3 TRBV19 NA 14 TRBD2
CAWSARTEAFF TGTGCCTGGAGTGCCCGAACTGAAGCTTTCTTT TRBJ1-1 TRBV30 NA 11 NA
CACLQTTSTTDTQYF TGTGCCTGTCTACAGACAACCTCCACCACAGATACGCAGTATTTT TRBJ2-3 TRBV30 NA 15 NA
CATSRDAASGRRTGELFF TGTGCCACCAGCAGAGATGCGGCTAGCGGGAGAAGAACCGGGGAGCTGTTTTTT TRBJ2-2 TRBV15 NA 18 TRBD2
CASSSGEIYGYTF TGTGCCAGCAGCTCGGGGGAGATTTATGGCTACACCTTC TRBJ1-2 TRBV7-9 NA 13 NA
CASRLAGGPVEQFF TGTGCCAGCAGACTAGCGGGAGGGCCGGTTGAGCAGTTCTTC TRBJ2-1 TRBV27 few 14 TRBD2
CASSITMGTEAFF TGTGCCAGCAGCATTACAATGGGGACTGAAGCTTTCTTT TRBJ1-1 TRBV28 NA 13 NA
CSPWGPNTEAFF TGCAGCCCCTGGGGGCCGAACACTGAAGCTTTCTTT TRBJ1-1 TRBV29-1 NA 12 NA
CASSLAGDNREVNF TGTGCCAGCAGCTTAGCCGGCGACAACAGGGAGGTTAACTTC TRBJ2-4 TRBV7-8 NA 14 NA